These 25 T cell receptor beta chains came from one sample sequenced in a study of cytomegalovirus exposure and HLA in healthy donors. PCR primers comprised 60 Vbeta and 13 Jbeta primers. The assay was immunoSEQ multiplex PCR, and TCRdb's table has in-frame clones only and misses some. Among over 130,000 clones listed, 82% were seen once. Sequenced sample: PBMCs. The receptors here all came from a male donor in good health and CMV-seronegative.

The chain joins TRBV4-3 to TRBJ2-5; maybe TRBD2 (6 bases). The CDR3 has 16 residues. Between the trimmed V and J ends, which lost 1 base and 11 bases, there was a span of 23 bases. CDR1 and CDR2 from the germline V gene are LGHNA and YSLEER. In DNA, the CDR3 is TGCGCCAGCAGCCAAGTTTTCGGGGGTGCATTGGGGGAGCAGTACTTC. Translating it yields CASSQVFGGALGEQYF.

The CDR3 DNA reads TGTGCCAGCAGCTTTTTACCCGCGCTCTCAAATGAGCAGTTCTTC. Its translation: CASSFLPALSNEQFF. This chain connects TRBV7-2 to TRBJ2-1; D not certain. Deletions cut 3 bases from V and 7 bases from J, with 16 bases between. The CDR3 consists of 15 residues. From germline, CDR1 is SGHTA and CDR2 FQGNSA.

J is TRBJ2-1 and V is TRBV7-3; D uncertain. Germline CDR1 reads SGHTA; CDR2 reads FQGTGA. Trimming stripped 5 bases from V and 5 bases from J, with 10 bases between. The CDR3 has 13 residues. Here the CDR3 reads CASSPDSDNEQFF. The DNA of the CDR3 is TGTGCCAGCAGCCCCGACTCAGACAATGAGCAGTTCTTC.

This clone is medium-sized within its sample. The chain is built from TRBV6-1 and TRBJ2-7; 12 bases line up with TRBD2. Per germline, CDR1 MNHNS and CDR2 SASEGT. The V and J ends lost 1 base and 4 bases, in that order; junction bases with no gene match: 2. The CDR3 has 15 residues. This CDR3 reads CASSEDLAGGYEQYF. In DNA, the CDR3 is TGTGCCAGCAGTGAAGATCTAGCGGGAGGGTACGAGCAGTACTTC.

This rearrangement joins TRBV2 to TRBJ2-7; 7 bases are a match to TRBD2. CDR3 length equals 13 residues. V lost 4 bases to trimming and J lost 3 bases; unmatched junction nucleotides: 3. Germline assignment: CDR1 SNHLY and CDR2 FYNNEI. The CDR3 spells CASSVSGNYEQYF. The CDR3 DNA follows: TGTGCCAGCAGTGTAAGCGGGAACTACGAGCAGTACTTC.

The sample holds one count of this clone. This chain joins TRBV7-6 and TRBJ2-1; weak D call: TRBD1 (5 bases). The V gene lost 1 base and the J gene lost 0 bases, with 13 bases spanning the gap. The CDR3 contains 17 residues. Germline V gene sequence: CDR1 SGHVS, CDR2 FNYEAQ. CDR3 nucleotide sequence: TGTGCCAGCAGCTTAGACGACAGCGAGAGCTCCTACAATGAGCAGTTCTTC. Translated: CASSLDDSESSYNEQFF.

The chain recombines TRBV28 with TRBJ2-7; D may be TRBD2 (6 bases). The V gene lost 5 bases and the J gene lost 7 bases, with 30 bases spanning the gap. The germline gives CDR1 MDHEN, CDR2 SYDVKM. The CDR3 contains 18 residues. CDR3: CASSRSLKEAGFQWEQYF. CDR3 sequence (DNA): TGTGCCAGCAGTCGCAGCCTAAAGGAGGCGGGGTTCCAATGGGAGCAGTACTTC. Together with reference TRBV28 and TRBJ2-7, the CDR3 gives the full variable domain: DVKVTQSSRYLVKRTGEKVFLECVQDMDHENMFWYRQDPGLGLRLIYFSYDVKMKEKGDIPEGYSVSREKKERFSLILESASTNQTSMYLCASSRSLKEAGFQWEQYFGPGTRLTVT.

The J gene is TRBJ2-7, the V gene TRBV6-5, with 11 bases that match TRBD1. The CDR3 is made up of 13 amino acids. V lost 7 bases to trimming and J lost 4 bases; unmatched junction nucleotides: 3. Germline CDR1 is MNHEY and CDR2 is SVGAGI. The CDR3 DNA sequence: TGTGCCAGCACTGGGACAGGGGGATACGAGCAGTACTTC. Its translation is CASTGTGGYEQYF.

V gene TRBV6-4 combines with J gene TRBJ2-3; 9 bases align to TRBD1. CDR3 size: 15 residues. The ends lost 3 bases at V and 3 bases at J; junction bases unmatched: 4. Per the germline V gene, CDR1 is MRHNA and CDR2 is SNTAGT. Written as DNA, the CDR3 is TGTGCCAGCAGTGAAGAGACAGGGGGTACAGATACGCAGTATTTT. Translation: CASSEETGGTDTQYF.

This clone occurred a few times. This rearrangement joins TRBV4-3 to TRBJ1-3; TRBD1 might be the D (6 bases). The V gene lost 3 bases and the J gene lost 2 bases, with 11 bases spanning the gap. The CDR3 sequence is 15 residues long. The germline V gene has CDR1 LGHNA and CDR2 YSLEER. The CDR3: CASSHPQGTGNTIYF. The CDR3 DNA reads TGCGCCAGCAGCCATCCTCAGGGGACTGGAAACACCATATATTTT.

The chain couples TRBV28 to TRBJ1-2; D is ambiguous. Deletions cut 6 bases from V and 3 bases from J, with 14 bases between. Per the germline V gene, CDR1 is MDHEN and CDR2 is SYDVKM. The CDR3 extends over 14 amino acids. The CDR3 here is CASSPLPGDYGYTF. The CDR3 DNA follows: TGTGCCAGCAGCCCGCTCCCGGGAGACTATGGCTACACCTTC.

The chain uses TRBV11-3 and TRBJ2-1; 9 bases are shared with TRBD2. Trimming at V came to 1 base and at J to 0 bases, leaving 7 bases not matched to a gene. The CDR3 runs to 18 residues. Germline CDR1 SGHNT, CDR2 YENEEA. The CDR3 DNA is TGTGCCAGCAGCTTAGGTCGGCTTAGCGGGAGCTCCTACAATGAGCAGTTCTTC. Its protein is CASSLGRLSGSSYNEQFF.

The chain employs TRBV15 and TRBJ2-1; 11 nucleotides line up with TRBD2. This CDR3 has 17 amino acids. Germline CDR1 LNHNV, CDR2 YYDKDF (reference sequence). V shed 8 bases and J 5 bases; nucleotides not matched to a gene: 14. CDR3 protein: CATPWPNSGREDNEQFF. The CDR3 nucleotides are TGTGCCACCCCCTGGCCCAATAGCGGGAGGGAGGACAATGAGCAGTTCTTC. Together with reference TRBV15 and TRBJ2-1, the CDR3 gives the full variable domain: DAMVIQNPRYQVTQFGKPVTLSCSQTLNHNVMYWYQQKSSQAPKLLFHYYDKDFNNEADTPDNFQSRRPNTSFCFLDIRSPGLGDTAMYLCATPWPNSGREDNEQFFGPGTRLTVL.

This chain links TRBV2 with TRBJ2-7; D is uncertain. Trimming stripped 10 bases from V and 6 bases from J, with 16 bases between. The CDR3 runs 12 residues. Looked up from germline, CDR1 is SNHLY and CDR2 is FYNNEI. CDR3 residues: CATRSWSGEQYF. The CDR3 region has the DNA TGTGCCACTCGATCGTGGTCCGGCGAGCAGTACTTC.

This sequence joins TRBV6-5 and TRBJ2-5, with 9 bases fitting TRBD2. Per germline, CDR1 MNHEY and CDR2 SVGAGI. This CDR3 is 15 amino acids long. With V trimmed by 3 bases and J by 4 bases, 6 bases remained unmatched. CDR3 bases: TGTGCCAGCAGTTATGTGGGACTAGCCTTAGAGACCCAGTACTTC. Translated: CASSYVGLALETQYF.

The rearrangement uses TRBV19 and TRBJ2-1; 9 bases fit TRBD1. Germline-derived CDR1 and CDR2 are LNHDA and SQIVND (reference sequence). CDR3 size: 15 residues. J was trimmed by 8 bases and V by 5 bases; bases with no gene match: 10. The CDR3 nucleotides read TGTGCCAGTAGTTCCCGGGGACAGGGTATCCATGAGCAGTTCTTC. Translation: CASSSRGQGIHEQFF.

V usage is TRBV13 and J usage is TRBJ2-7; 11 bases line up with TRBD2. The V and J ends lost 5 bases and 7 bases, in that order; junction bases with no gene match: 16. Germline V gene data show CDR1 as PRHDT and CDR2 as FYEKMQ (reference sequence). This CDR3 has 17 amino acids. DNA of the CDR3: TGTGCCAGCAGCCCTCGTGGGCTAGCGGGAGGCGGGAGGGAGCAGTACTTC. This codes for CASSPRGLAGGGREQYF.

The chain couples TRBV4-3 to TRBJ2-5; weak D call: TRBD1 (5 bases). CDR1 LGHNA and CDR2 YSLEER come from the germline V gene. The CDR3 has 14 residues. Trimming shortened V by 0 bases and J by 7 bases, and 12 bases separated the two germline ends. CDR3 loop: CASSQDGATVTQYF. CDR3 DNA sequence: TGCGCCAGCAGCCAAGATGGGGCGACTGTGACCCAGTACTTC.

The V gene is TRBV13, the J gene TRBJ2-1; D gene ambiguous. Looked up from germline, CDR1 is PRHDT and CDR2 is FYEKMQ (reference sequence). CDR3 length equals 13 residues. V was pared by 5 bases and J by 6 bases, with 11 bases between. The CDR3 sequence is CASSPGLTNEQFF. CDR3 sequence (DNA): TGTGCCAGCAGCCCGGGTTTGACCAATGAGCAGTTCTTC.

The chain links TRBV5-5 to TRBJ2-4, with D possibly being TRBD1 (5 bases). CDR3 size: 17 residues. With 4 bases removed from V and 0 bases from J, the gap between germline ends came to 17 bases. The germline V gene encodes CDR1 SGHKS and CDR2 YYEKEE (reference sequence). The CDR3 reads CASSPDPLGLAKNIQYF. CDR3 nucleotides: TGTGCCAGCAGCCCGGACCCGCTGGGGCTAGCCAAAAACATTCAGTACTTC.

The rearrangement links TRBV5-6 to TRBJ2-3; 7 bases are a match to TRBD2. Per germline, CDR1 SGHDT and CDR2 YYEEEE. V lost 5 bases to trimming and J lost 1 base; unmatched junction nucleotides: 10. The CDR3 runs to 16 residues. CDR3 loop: CASRGDAGAGTDTQYF. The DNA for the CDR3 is TGTGCCAGCAGGGGTGACGCGGGAGCGGGCACAGATACGCAGTATTTT.

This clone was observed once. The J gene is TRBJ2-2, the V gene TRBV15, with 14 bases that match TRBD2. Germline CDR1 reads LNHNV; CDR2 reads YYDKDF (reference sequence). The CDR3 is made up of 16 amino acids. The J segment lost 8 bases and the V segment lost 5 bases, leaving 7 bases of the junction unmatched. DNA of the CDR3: TGTGCCACCAGCCCACCGGGACTAGCGGGAGTGGGGGAGCTGTTTTTT. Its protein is CATSPPGLAGVGELFF.

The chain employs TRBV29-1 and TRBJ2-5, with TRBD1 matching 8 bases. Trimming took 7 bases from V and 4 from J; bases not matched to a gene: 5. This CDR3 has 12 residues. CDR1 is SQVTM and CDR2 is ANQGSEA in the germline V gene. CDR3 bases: TGCAGCGGGACAGGGCTCGGAGAGACCCAGTACTTC. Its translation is CSGTGLGETQYF.

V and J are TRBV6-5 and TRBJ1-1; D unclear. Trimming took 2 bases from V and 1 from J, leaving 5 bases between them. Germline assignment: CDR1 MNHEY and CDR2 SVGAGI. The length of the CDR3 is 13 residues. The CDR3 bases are TGTGCCAGCAGTTACGCGGAGAACACTGAAGCTTTCTTT. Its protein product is CASSYAENTEAFF.

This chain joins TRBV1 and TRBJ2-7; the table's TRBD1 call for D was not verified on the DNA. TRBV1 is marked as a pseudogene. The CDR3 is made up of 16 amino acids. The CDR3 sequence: CTSSQSNRGPTYEQYF. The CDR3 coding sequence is TGCACCAGCAGCCAATCAAACAGGGGCCCGACCTACGAGCAGTACTTC.